This T cell receptor beta chain is drawn from a study of blood T cell repertoires in COVID-19. Trimming shortened V by 6 bases and J by 4 bases, and 13 bases separated the two germline ends. Germline loops: CDR1 WSHSY, CDR2 SAAADI. CDR3 length equals 13 residues. The protocol was immunoSEQ multiplex PCR, while the TCRdb copy is restricted to in-frame clones and leaves out a portion. Of approximately 250,000 clones listed, approximately 81% are singletons. This clone was observed a handful of times. The specimen sequenced was peripheral blood. This chain connects TRBV10-2 to TRBJ2-7; tentative D call: TRBD1 (6 bases). The TCR was taken from a man in his forties with acute or convalescent COVID-19. The CDR3 sequence: CASSQGPGYEQYF. In nucleotides, the CDR3 is TGCGCCAGCAGCCAGGGGCCTGGTTACGAGCAGTACTTC.